This T cell receptor (beta chain) was documented in a study of identical twins. General study findings and limits: Beta out-of-frame sequences showed weaker excess sharing between twins. Fewer insertions marked abundant cord blood beta clonotypes; young adult naive trended weakly, memory not at all. The study found excess low generation probability among twin-shared out-of-frame alpha sequences.

Details on this clonotype: The antigen remains undetermined.

With template switching, a universal primer site was added, and the cDNA carried unique molecular identifiers. TCRdb re-called the 5' RACE reads with MiXCR, one entry per CDR3 protein. The sample includes 200,000 to 250,000 distinct CDR3 sequences, more than 6.5% of them seen just once. V gave up 0 bases and J gave up 4 bases, with 12 bases separating them. The germline V gene has CDR1 DFQATT and CDR2 SNEGSKA (reference sequence). The CDR3 has 14 residues. The same data also went into a second study, on yellow fever vaccine responses in identical twins.

Material: memory (CD45RO+) T cells sorted from blood. The TCR was taken from a woman younger than 35 in good health. The gene calls are TRBV20-1 and TRBJ1-2; D is unresolved. CDR3 DNA: TGCAGTGCTAGAGATCAAAACAGAATCTATGGCTACACCTTC. Its translation: CSARDQNRIYGYTF.